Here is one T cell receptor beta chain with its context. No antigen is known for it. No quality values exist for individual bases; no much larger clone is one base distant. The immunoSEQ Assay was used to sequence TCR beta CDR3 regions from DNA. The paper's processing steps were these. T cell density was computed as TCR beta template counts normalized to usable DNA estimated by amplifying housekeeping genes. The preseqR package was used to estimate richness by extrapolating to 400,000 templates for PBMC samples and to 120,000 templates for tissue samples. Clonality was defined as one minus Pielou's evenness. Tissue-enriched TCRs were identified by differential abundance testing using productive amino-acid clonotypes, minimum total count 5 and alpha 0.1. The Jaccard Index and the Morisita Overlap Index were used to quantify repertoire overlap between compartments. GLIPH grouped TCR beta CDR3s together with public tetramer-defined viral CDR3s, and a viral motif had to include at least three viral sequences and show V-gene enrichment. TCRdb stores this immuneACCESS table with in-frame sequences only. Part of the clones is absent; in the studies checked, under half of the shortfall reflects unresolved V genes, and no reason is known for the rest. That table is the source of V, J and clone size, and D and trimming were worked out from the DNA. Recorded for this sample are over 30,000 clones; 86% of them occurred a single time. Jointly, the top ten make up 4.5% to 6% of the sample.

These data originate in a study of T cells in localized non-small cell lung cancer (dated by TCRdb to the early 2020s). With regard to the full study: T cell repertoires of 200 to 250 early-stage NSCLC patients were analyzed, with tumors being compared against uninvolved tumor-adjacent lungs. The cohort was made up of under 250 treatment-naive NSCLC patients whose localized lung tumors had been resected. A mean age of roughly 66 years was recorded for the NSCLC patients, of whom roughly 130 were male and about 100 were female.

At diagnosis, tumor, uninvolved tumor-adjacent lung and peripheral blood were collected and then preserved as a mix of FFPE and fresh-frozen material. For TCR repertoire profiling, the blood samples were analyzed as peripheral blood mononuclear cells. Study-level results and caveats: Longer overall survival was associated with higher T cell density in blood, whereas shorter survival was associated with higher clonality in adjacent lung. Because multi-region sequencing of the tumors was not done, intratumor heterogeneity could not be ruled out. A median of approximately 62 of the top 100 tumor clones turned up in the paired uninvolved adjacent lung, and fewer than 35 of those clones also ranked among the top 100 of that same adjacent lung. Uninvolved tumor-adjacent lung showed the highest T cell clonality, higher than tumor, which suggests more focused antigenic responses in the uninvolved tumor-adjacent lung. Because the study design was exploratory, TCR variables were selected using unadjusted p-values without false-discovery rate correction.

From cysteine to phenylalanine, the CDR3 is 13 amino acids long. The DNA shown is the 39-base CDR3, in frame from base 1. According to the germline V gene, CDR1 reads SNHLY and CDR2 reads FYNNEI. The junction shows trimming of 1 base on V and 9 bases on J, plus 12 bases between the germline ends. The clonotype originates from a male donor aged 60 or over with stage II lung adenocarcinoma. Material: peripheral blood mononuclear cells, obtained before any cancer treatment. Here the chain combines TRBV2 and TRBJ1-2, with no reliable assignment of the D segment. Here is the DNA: TGTGCCAGCAGTGAAGTTAGCAGGAGGAGCTACACCTTC. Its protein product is CASSEVSRRSYTF.